The 32 T cell receptor beta chains presented below share a single source sample, sequenced in a study of CD8 T cells in ankylosing spondylitis. Study conclusions and caveats: A motif of seven or eight highly homologous TCR beta variants was seen as apparently characteristic of ankylosing spondylitis blood.

MiXCR was run by TCRdb on the 5' RACE reads, yielding one entry per CDR3 protein. The top ten clones hold roughly 3.5% of a sample with more than 400,000 distinct CDR3 sequences, roughly 5.2% of them seen once. No antigen has been assigned to these receptors. The sequencing sample was made of blood, either unsorted or a sorted T cell fraction (not recorded which). The receptors here all came from a male donor with ankylosing spondylitis.

The chain is built from TRBV7-9 and TRBJ2-1, with unresolved D. The ends were cut back, 5 bases at V and 0 bases at J, with 11 bases in the middle. The CDR3 sequence is 15 residues long. Looked up from germline, CDR1 is SEHNR and CDR2 is FQNEAQ (reference sequence). This CDR3 is CASSPKLHSYNEQFF. CDR3 nucleotides: TGTGCCAGCAGCCCTAAACTACACTCCTACAATGAGCAGTTCTTC.

This clonotype has ten or more counts. The junction does not match germline at one end; this may be a read error. This sequence joins TRBV5-1 and TRBJ1-1; 9 positions agree with TRBD1. CDR3 size: 16 residues. Germline values: CDR1 SGHRS, CDR2 YFSETQ. The CDR3 is CASSSSGTGWNSEAFF. The CDR3 coding sequence is TGCGCCAGCAGCTCCTCCGGGACAGGGTGGAACTCTGAAGCTTTCTTT.

This clonotype was counted many times. The chain combines TRBV11-1 with TRBJ2-7; D possibly corresponds to TRBD1 (8 bases). The germline gives CDR1 SGHAT, CDR2 FQDESV (reference sequence). Between the trimmed V and J ends, which lost 2 bases and 5 bases, there was a span of 25 bases. This CDR3 is built from 18 residues. CDR3 loop: CASSLSLGQGLKWDEQYF. CDR3 nucleotides: TGTGCCAGCAGCTTAAGCCTCGGACAGGGACTAAAATGGGACGAGCAGTACTTC.

This clonotype occurred many times. This chain joins TRBV18 and TRBJ2-5; TRBD2 agrees at 8 bases. V dropped 5 bases and J dropped 4; count of bases not matched to a gene: 6. Germline CDR1 reads KGHSH; CDR2 reads LQKENI. CDR3 length: 14 residues. CDR3 loop: CASSYSGAPETQYF. CDR3 nucleotides: TGTGCCAGCTCATATAGCGGGGCGCCAGAGACCCAGTACTTC. Using reference TRBV18 and TRBJ2-5 for the parts outside the CDR3, the full variable domain is NAGVMQNPRHLVRRRGQEARLRCSPMKGHSHVYWYRQLPEEGLKFMVYLQKENIIDESGMPKERFSAEFPKEGPSILRIQQVVRGDSAAYFCASSYSGAPETQYFGPGTRLLVL.

The sample holds many counts of this clonotype. CDR3: CASSLRPVVTEAFF. The CDR3 bases are TGTGCCAGCAGTTTACGACCGGTAGTTACTGAAGCTTTCTTT. V is TRBV27 and J is TRBJ1-1, with unresolved D. This CDR3 spans 14 amino acids. The germline V gene has CDR1 MNHEY and CDR2 SMNVEV (reference sequence). Trimming took off 2 bases at V and 5 bases at J, with 12 bases between the two ends.

Ten or more counts support this clonotype. V usage is TRBV7-8 and J usage is TRBJ2-3; 9 bases are shared with TRBD2. This CDR3 comprises 16 residues. Germline values: CDR1 SGHVS, CDR2 FQNEAQ. V lost 1 base and J lost 4; bases outside the gene matches: 6. In DNA form, the CDR3 reads TGTGCCAGCAGCTTAGGGATGGCGGGAGGGCCAGATACGCAGTATTTT. Amino acid sequence: CASSLGMAGGPDTQYF.

This clonotype was detected many times. The chain couples TRBV20-1 to TRBJ2-3; D possibly uses TRBD1 or TRBD2 (5 bases each). V lost 2 bases, J lost 0 bases, and 12 bases lay in between. This CDR3 spans 15 amino acids. The germline V gene has CDR1 DFQATT and CDR2 SNEGSKA (reference sequence). Here the CDR3 reads CSARRGAFSTDTQYF. DNA for the CDR3: TGCAGTGCTAGACGAGGGGCTTTTAGCACAGATACGCAGTATTTT.

In this sample, this clonotype turned up many times. The rearrangement uses TRBV5-1 and TRBJ2-3; D remains ambiguous. Deletions cut 0 bases from V and 6 bases from J, with 11 bases between. This CDR3 comprises 14 residues. Germline CDR1 SGHRS, CDR2 YFSETQ. CDR3 protein: CASSLVIPEDTQYF. The CDR3 nucleotides are TGCGCCAGCAGCTTGGTTATCCCGGAGGATACGCAGTATTTT.

Details on this clonotype: A read error is possible here, since a much larger clone lies one base away. The chain is built from TRBV5-1 and TRBJ1-4; TRBD1 agrees at 7 bases. The CDR3 totals 14 residues. Germline V gene data show CDR1 as SGHRS and CDR2 as YFSETQ. V was pared by 0 bases and J by 10 bases, with 6 bases of the junction left unmatched. The CDR3 nucleotides are TGCGCCAGCAGCTTGGCACAGGGGACCGGAAAACTGTTTTTT. Amino acids: CASSLAQGTGKLFF.

This clonotype was recorded at least ten times. The chain employs TRBV29-1 and TRBJ2-2, with TRBD2 identical over 7 bases. Germline values: CDR1 SQVTM, CDR2 ANQGSEA. With 2 bases clipped from V and 6 bases from J, the junction kept 3 bases outside the gene matches. There are 13 residues in the CDR3. The CDR3 sequence is CSVEWGGAGELFF. In DNA, the CDR3 is TGCAGCGTTGAATGGGGGGGGGCCGGGGAGCTGTTTTTT.

This clonotype came up many times. CDR3 residues: CSIYRVTEAFF. CDR3 DNA sequence: TGCAGCATCTACAGGGTTACTGAAGCTTTCTTT. The chain links TRBV29-1 to TRBJ1-1, with D possibly matching TRBD1 (6 bases). The CDR3 covers 11 residues. Germline loops: CDR1 SQVTM, CDR2 ANQGSEA. Trimming pared 8 bases from V and 5 bases from J, leaving 12 bases between.

This clonotype was recorded at least ten times. This chain links TRBV25-1 with TRBJ2-7, with D perhaps matching TRBD1 (7 bases). Germline V gene sequence: CDR1 MGHDK, CDR2 SYGVNS. The CDR3 sequence is 16 residues long. V dropped 3 bases and J dropped 0 bases, with 15 bases sitting between them. In DNA form, the CDR3 reads TGTGCCAGCAGTGAGGGGGGACAGACCAGCTCCTACGAGCAGTACTTC. Its translation: CASSEGGQTSSYEQYF.

This clonotype was detected many times. V and J are TRBV5-1 and TRBJ2-1; D is undetermined. The germline V gene encodes CDR1 SGHRS and CDR2 YFSETQ. This CDR3 comprises 14 residues. Trimming took off 4 bases at V and 7 bases at J, with 15 bases between the two ends. DNA for the CDR3: TGCGCCAGCAGCCTTGGGCAGTTCGGGAATGAGCAGTTCTTC. It yields the protein CASSLGQFGNEQFF.

Many counts were recorded for this clonotype. The J gene is TRBJ2-7, the V gene TRBV12-3 or TRBV12-4; weak D call: TRBD2 (6 bases). The length of the CDR3 is 12 residues. The V and J ends lost 5 bases and 6 bases respectively, with 11 bases between them. The CDR3 DNA follows: TGTGCCAGCAGTCGGCTAGCGAGCGAGCAGTACTTC. Translated, it gives CASSRLASEQYF.

This clonotype was counted between two and nine times. V is TRBV5-1 and J is TRBJ1-1; weak D call: TRBD1 (6 bases). Germline V gene sequence: CDR1 SGHRS, CDR2 YFSETQ. The V and J ends lost 5 bases and 0 bases respectively, with 20 bases between them. The CDR3 is 17 residues long. The CDR3 bases are TGCGCCAGCAGGGGCGGCAGGGGCGGGCCTTTGAACACTGAAGCTTTCTTT. Its translation: CASRGGRGGPLNTEAFF. The variable domain in full, with the rest retrieved from reference TRBV5-1 and TRBJ1-1, is KAGVTQTPRYLIKTRGQQVTLSCSPISGHRSVSWYQQTPGQGLQFLFEYFSETQRNKGNFPGRFSGRQFSNSRSEMNVSTLELGDSALYLCASRGGRGGPLNTEAFFGQGTRLTVV.

For this clonotype: A single base separates this from a much larger clone, so it may be a read error. V usage is TRBV12-5 and J usage is TRBJ2-1; TRBD2 is a possible D gene (5 bases). There are 15 residues in the CDR3. Germline-derived CDR1 and CDR2 are LGHNT and FRNRAP. CDR3 in amino acids: CASSPGRRNHNEKFF. The CDR3 bases are TGTGCTAGCTCCCCGGGCAGGAGGAACCACAATGAGAAGTTCTTC.

The chain joins TRBV27 to TRBJ2-1, with D unclear. The CDR3 loop spans 16 amino acids. Germline loops: CDR1 MNHEY, CDR2 SMNVEV (reference sequence). V lost 5 bases and J lost 4, with 18 bases in between. The CDR3 spells CASSQRIMPQYNEQFF. DNA for the CDR3: TGTGCCAGCAGTCAAAGGATAATGCCCCAGTACAATGAGCAGTTCTTC.

This clonotype was recorded many times. The gene calls are TRBV27 and TRBJ1-1; D perhaps matches TRBD1 (5 bases). Germline CDR1 reads MNHEY; CDR2 reads SMNVEV (reference sequence). V was shortened by 1 base and J by 3 bases, with 12 bases between the two germline ends. CDR3 length: 15 residues. CDR3 DNA: TGTGCCAGCAGTTTATATGGGGCGAGGGACACTGAAGCTTTCTTT. Translating gives CASSLYGARDTEAFF.

This clonotype was observed many times. The chain combines TRBV5-1 with TRBJ2-7, with D tentatively TRBD2 (5 bases). CDR3 length: 13 residues. Trimming pared 1 base from V and 3 bases from J, leaving 8 bases between. Germline CDR1 reads SGHRS; CDR2 reads YFSETQ. CDR3 amino acids: CASSLRGDYEQYF. In DNA form, the CDR3 reads TGCGCCAGCAGCTTGCGGGGAGACTACGAGCAGTACTTC.

This clonotype was found a few times. The V call is TRBV4-1, the J call TRBJ2-2; D possibly corresponds to TRBD2 (6 bases). The CDR3 sequence is 15 residues long. CDR1 MGHRA and CDR2 YSYEKL come from the germline V gene. The germline V and J ends were trimmed by 0 bases and 4 bases, with 9 bases remaining between them. The CDR3 protein is CASSQEDGSTGELFF. The CDR3 DNA reads as TGCGCCAGCAGCCAAGAGGACGGGAGCACCGGGGAGCTGTTTTTT.

This clonotype was counted ten times or more. This rearrangement joins TRBV4-1 to TRBJ1-1; 9 nucleotides line up with TRBD1. CDR1 is MGHRA, CDR2 YSYEKL, per germline. CDR3 size: 15 residues. Trimming cost V 2 bases and J 1 base; bases outside gene matches: 2. CDR3 DNA: TGCGCCAGCAGCCAACCGACAGGGGGGAACACTGAAGCTTTCTTT. It translates to CASSQPTGGNTEAFF.

This clonotype has at least ten counts. The V gene is TRBV20-1, the J gene TRBJ1-6; maybe TRBD1 (5 bases). Per the germline V gene, CDR1 is DFQATT and CDR2 is SNEGSKA (reference sequence). V lost 5 bases and J lost 5, with 16 bases in between. This CDR3 comprises 15 residues. Here the CDR3 reads CSAATRGANNSPLHF. The CDR3 DNA reads TGCAGTGCTGCCACCCGGGGCGCAAATAATTCACCCCTCCACTTT.

This clonotype was observed many times. The rearrangement uses TRBV7-9 and TRBJ2-2; TRBD2 matches at 9 bases. The length of the CDR3 is 17 residues. The germline V gene has CDR1 SEHNR and CDR2 FQNEAQ (reference sequence). V lost 2 bases and J lost 1; bases outside the gene matches: 5. CDR3 region: CASSLFILAGNTGELFF. The CDR3 nucleotides are TGTGCCAGCAGCTTATTTATACTAGCGGGGAACACCGGGGAGCTGTTTTTT. The whole variable domain, filled in from reference TRBV7-9 and TRBJ2-2, reads DTGVSQNPRHKITKRGQNVTFRCDPISEHNRLYWYRQTLGQGPEFLTYFQNEAQLEKSRLLSDRFSAERPKGSFSTLEIQRTEQGDSAMYLCASSLFILAGNTGELFFGEGSRLTVL.

Many counts were recorded for this clonotype. An end of the junction differs from the germline gene, which may be a read error. V is TRBV12-3 or TRBV12-4 and J is TRBJ2-1; 7 bases match TRBD2. The CDR3 runs to 11 residues. This CDR3 reads CASSVLPSGEF. CDR3 DNA sequence: TGTGCCAGCAGCGTCCTGCCCAGCGGGGAGTTC.

This clonotype was found many times. The V and J genes are TRBV5-1 and TRBJ2-1; 8 bases agree with TRBD1. This CDR3 is 18 amino acids long. CDR1 SGHRS and CDR2 YFSETQ come from the germline V gene. J gave up 1 base and V 1 base, and 10 bases lay outside the gene matches. The CDR3 DNA sequence: TGCGCCAGCAGCTTGCATTTCGGACAGGGTGGATCCTACAATGAGCAGTTCTTC. Protein: CASSLHFGQGGSYNEQFF.

The table lists this clonotype with many counts. This rearrangement joins TRBV20-1 to TRBJ2-5; TRBD1 or TRBD2 may be the D gene (5 bases each). Germline V gives CDR1 DFQATT, CDR2 SNEGSKA (reference sequence). Trimming removed 6 bases at V and 5 bases at J, with 10 bases between. This CDR3 is 11 amino acids long. This chain's CDR3 is CSALGVETQYF. CDR3 nucleotide sequence: TGCAGTGCCCTGGGGGTGGAGACCCAGTACTTC.

This clonotype was found many times. The chain recombines TRBV20-1 with TRBJ2-7; 7 bases align to TRBD1. Germline V gives CDR1 DFQATT, CDR2 SNEGSKA (reference sequence). The CDR3 extends over 12 amino acids. With V trimmed by 6 bases and J by 2 bases, 4 bases remained unmatched. CDR3 in amino acids: CSARQGPYEQYF. The CDR3 nucleotides read TGCAGTGCGAGACAGGGTCCCTACGAGCAGTACTTC.

This clonotype came up many times. The rearrangement links TRBV28 to TRBJ2-1; TRBD2 aligns across 11 bases. Germline V lookup: CDR1 MDHEN, CDR2 SYDVKM. Trimming took 1 base from V and 5 from J; bases not matched to a gene: 10. The CDR3 sequence is 18 residues long. The CDR3 coding sequence is TGTGCCAGCAGTTTATCCCTCACTAGCGGGAGTTTTAACAATGAGCAGTTCTTC. It specifies CASSLSLTSGSFNNEQFF.

This clonotype has a count of ten or more. The V and J genes are TRBV20-1 and TRBJ2-2; 7 nucleotides agree with TRBD1. V lost 1 base and J lost 5; bases outside the gene matches: 10. CDR1 and CDR2 from the germline V gene are DFQATT and SNEGSKA (reference sequence). This CDR3 is built from 16 residues. CDR3: CSARVRDRVGTGELFF. The CDR3 nucleotides read TGCAGTGCTAGAGTGCGAGACAGGGTTGGAACCGGGGAGCTGTTTTTT.

This clonotype was found many times. V is TRBV10-3 and J is TRBJ1-5, with 9 bases fitting TRBD1. V was pared by 10 bases and J by 4 bases, with 8 bases of the junction left unmatched. The germline gives CDR1 ENHRY, CDR2 SYGVKD. The CDR3 runs 14 residues. The CDR3 loop reads CATAEGTGNQPQHF. CDR3 sequence (DNA): TGTGCCACGGCAGAAGGGACAGGGAATCAGCCCCAGCATTTT.

This clonotype was seen ten or more times. The chain has TRBV12-3 or TRBV12-4 and TRBJ2-5; D not resolved. Deletions cut 0 bases from V and 1 base from J, with 12 bases between. The CDR3 runs 16 residues. The CDR3 region has the DNA TGTGCCAGCAGTTTAGCCGTTGCCATCCCCCAAGAGACCCAGTACTTC. Translating it yields CASSLAVAIPQETQYF.

This clonotype was recorded many times. The chain's CDR3 is CASSLAEGSYNEQFF. The CDR3 DNA reads TGCGCCAGCAGCTTGGCCGAGGGCTCCTACAATGAGCAGTTCTTC. The rearrangement joins TRBV5-1 to TRBJ2-1; tentatively, D is TRBD2 (5 bases). The V and J ends lost 0 bases and 0 bases respectively, with 7 bases between them. The germline gives CDR1 SGHRS, CDR2 YFSETQ. The CDR3 has 15 residues.